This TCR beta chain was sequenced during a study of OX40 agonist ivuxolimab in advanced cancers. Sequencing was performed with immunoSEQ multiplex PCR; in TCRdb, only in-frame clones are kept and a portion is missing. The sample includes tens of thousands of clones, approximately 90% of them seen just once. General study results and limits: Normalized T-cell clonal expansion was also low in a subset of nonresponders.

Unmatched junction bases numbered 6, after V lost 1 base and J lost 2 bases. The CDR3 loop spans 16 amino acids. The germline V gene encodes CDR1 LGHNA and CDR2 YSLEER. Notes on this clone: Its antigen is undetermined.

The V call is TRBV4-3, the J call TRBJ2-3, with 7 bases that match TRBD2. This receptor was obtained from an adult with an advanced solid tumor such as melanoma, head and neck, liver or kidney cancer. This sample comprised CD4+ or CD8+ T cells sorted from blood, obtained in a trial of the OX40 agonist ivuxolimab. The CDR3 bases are TGCGCCAGCAGCCAAGCTACCGCGGGGGACACAGATACGCAGTATTTT. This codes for CASSQATAGDTDTQYF.